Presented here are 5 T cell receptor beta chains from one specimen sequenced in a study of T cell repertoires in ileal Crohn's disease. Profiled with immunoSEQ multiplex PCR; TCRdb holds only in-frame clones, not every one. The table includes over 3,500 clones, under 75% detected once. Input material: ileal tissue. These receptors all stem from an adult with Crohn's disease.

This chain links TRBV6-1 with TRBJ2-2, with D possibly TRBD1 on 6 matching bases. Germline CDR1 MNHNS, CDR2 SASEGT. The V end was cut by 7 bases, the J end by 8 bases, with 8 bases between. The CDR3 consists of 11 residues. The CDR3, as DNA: TGTGCCAGCAACGACAGGGGGGAGCTGTTTTTT. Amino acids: CASNDRGELFF.

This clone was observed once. CDR3 loop: CASSLGTINEQFF. CDR3 DNA sequence: TGTGCCAGCAGCTTGGGGACTATCAATGAGCAGTTCTTC. V and J are TRBV5-6 and TRBJ2-1; a possible D gene is TRBD2 (6 bases). Trimming removed 0 bases from V and 6 bases from J, with 7 bases in between. The CDR3 loop spans 13 amino acids. The V gene's germline CDR1 is SGHDT and CDR2 YYEEEE.

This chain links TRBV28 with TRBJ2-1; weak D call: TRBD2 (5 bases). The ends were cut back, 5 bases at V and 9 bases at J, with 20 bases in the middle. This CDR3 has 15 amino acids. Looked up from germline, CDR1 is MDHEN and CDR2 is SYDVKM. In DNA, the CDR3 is TGTGCCAGCAGTCCATCGCCGGAGGTCGGCCGTGAGCAGTTCTTC. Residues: CASSPSPEVGREQFF.

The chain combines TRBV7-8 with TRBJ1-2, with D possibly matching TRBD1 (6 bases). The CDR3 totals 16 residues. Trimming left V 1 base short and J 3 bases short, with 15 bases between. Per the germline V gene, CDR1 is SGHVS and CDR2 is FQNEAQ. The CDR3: CASSLGGQHLDYGYTF. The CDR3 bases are TGTGCCAGCAGCTTAGGGGGGCAGCACTTGGACTATGGCTACACCTTC.

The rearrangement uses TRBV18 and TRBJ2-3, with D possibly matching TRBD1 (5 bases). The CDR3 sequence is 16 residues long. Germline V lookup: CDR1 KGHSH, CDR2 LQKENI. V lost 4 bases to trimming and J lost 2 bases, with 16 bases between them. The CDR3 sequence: CASSLRRRDFTDTQYF. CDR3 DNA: TGTGCCAGCTCACTACGGCGCAGGGATTTCACAGATACGCAGTATTTT.